The rows below give T cell receptor beta chains drawn from one sample of a study of blood T cell repertoires in COVID-19. Clones were sequenced by immunoSEQ multiplex PCR, and TCRdb holds only the in-frame ones, with some missing. The sample lists about 400,000 clones, 88% seen once, with approximately 2.1% in the top ten. Material: PBMCs or T cells enriched from blood (not recorded which). Source of these receptors: a woman in her forties with acute COVID-19. CDR3s leave out the opening cysteine and the closing phenylalanine or tryptophan.

V gene: TRBV19
J gene: TRBJ1-1
CDR3 protein: ASMRFGTGNTEAF

V gene: TRBV2
J gene: TRBJ1-5
CDR3 protein: ASSEQGWDQPQH

V gene: TRBV2
J gene: TRBJ1-2
CDR3 protein: ATTGDRQGGGYT

V gene: TRBV4-1
J gene: TRBJ2-7
CDR3 protein: ASSHGTGGAYEQY

V gene: TRBV6-6
J gene: TRBJ1-5
CDR3 protein: ASSYKREGNQPQH

V gene: TRBV25-1
J gene: TRBJ2-5
CDR3 protein: ASSDTQGVWETQY

V gene: TRBV4-1
J gene: TRBJ2-7
CDR3 protein: ASSQFLTGYEQY

V gene: TRBV7-2
J gene: TRBJ1-4
CDR3 protein: ASRTGFREKLF

V gene: TRBV6-1
J gene: TRBJ2-7
CDR3 protein: ASSDRTDYEQY

V gene: TRBV15
J gene: TRBJ2-3
CDR3 protein: ATSTPRADTQY

V gene: TRBV24-1
J gene: TRBJ1-2
CDR3 protein: ATSDSTGTGGGYT

V gene: TRBV6-5
J gene: TRBJ2-3
CDR3 protein: ASSHRTSRDTQY

V gene: TRBV14
J gene: TRBJ2-5
CDR3 protein: ASSPTGVPQETQY

V gene: TRBV21-1
J gene: TRBJ1-3
CDR3 protein: ASSTSLRGARNTIY

V gene: TRBV6-1
J gene: TRBJ2-3
CDR3 protein: ASSETRGGPTHTQY

V gene: TRBV6-5
J gene: TRBJ1-6
CDR3 protein: ASSTLDSYNSPLH